This TCR beta chain came from a study of breast tumors, draining lymph nodes, adjacent tissues. V was pared by 0 bases and J by 7 bases, with 16 bases between. This CDR3 comprises 16 residues. CDR1 and CDR2 (germline): DFQATT, SNEGSKA (reference sequence). This clonotype showed up many times. As yet, its antigen is unknown. Study-level points and caveats: Data fit most tumor T cells coming from lymph node, expanding in tumor. That most tumor T cells come from lymph nodes remained unproven.

TCRdb recomputed calls from the multiplex PCR reads with MiXCR, one row per CDR3 protein. There are under 45,000 distinct CDR3 sequences in the sample; 36% occur only once, and roughly 10% lies in the top ten. The source of this sequence is a female donor with breast cancer. Some clones in this sample may be carry-over from other donors' samples. J is TRBJ1-6 and V is TRBV20-1; D might be TRBD1 (5 bases). The sample was breast tumor tissue. This chain's CDR3 is CSARDTPGKQNSPLHF. For the CDR3, the DNA is TGCAGTGCTAGAGATACCCCAGGGAAGCAAAATTCACCCCTCCACTTT.